These 9 T cell receptor beta chains were all obtained from the same sample, sequenced in a study of shared clonotypes between healthy human individuals. Profiling relied on immunoSEQ multiplex PCR, and the TCRdb table lists in-frame clones only, not all of them. The sample includes 1,400,000 or so clones, roughly 98.5% of them seen just once. Sequencing input: naive CD4+ T cells sorted from blood. Subset noted: CD45RA+ positively selected. All receptors derive from a young man in good health.

The V call is TRBV15, the J call TRBJ2-1, with 8 bases aligning to TRBD2. Trimming took 6 bases from V and 0 from J; bases not matched to a gene: 4. CDR1 and CDR2 from the germline V gene are LNHNV and YYDKDF (reference sequence). The CDR3 totals 15 residues. In nucleotides, the CDR3 is TGTGCCACCAGAAATAGCGGGACCTCCTACAATGAGCAGTTCTTC. Amino acids: CATRNSGTSYNEQFF. The whole variable domain, remainder taken from reference TRBV15 and TRBJ2-1, is DAMVIQNPRYQVTQFGKPVTLSCSQTLNHNVMYWYQQKSSQAPKLLFHYYDKDFNNEADTPDNFQSRRPNTSFCFLDIRSPGLGDTAMYLCATRNSGTSYNEQFFGPGTRLTVL.

This rearrangement joins TRBV19 to TRBJ2-7; 10 bases agree with TRBD2. The V gene end was trimmed by 4 bases and the J gene end by 3 bases; junction bases not matched to a gene: 6. The germline CDR1 and CDR2 sequences are LNHDA and SQIVND (reference sequence). This CDR3 is 15 amino acids long. The CDR3 here is CASSRASGSLYEQYF. DNA for the CDR3: TGTGCCAGTAGTAGGGCTAGCGGGAGCCTCTACGAGCAGTACTTC.

This chain links TRBV19 with TRBJ1-5, with no clear D. Trimming took 5 bases from V and 8 from J, leaving 16 bases between them. CDR1 is LNHDA, CDR2 SQIVND, per germline (reference sequence). The CDR3 spans 14 residues. In nucleotides, the CDR3 is TGTGCCAGTAGTGACACAGAGGGTTTGAAGCCCCAGCATTTT. It specifies CASSDTEGLKPQHF.

This chain connects TRBV18 to TRBJ1-3; D uncertain. In germline, CDR1 is KGHSH, CDR2 LQKENI. Trimming cost V 2 bases and J 0 bases, with 8 bases left between them. The CDR3 covers 15 residues. In DNA form, the CDR3 reads TGTGCCAGCTCACCAGTCAGAAGCTCTGGAAACACCATATATTTT. Protein product: CASSPVRSSGNTIYF.

Comment on this clone: Distinct nucleotide sequences in the sample also encode this CDR3. The rearrangement links TRBV5-8 to TRBJ2-5; D is undetermined. The CDR3 consists of 12 residues. V was trimmed by 5 bases and J by 4 bases, leaving 9 bases between them. Germline CDR1 and CDR2: SGHTS and YDEGEE. The CDR3 DNA reads TGTGCCAGCAGTCCGAGGACAGAGACCCAGTACTTC. It translates to CASSPRTETQYF.

V gene TRBV27 combines with J gene TRBJ2-7; either TRBD1 or TRBD2 may fit D (5 bases each). This CDR3 is built from 14 residues. The germline V gene encodes CDR1 MNHEY and CDR2 SMNVEV (reference sequence). V was pared by 2 bases and J by 4 bases, with 12 bases between. CDR3 DNA sequence: TGTGCCAGCAGTTTAGGGCCGGGGCTGTACGAGCAGTACTTC. Amino acid sequence: CASSLGPGLYEQYF.

V and J are TRBV5-6 and TRBJ1-4; no definite D call. Germline V CDR1 and CDR2: SGHDT, YYEEEE. This CDR3 contains 14 residues. V dropped 4 bases and J dropped 1 base, with 8 bases sitting between them. The CDR3 reads CASSKHRTNEKLFF. The CDR3 nucleotides are TGTGCCAGCAGCAAGCACCGAACTAATGAAAAACTGTTTTTT.

The chain joins TRBV14 to TRBJ2-2; D is undetermined. Trimming pared 0 bases from V and 6 bases from J, leaving 8 bases between. Germline V gene sequence: CDR1 SGHDN, CDR2 FVKESK. The CDR3 loop spans 14 amino acids. CDR3 nucleotide sequence: TGTGCCAGCAGCCAAGATCTCCCTCCCGGGGAGCTGTTTTTT. Protein: CASSQDLPPGELFF.

The V and J genes are TRBV2 and TRBJ2-7; D is ambiguous. From germline, CDR1 is SNHLY and CDR2 FYNNEI. There are 16 residues in the CDR3. Trimming pared 3 bases from V and 3 bases from J, leaving 18 bases between. CDR3 sequence: CASSDRSRRLIYEQYF. CDR3 in DNA: TGTGCCAGCAGTGACCGCAGTAGGAGACTGATCTACGAGCAGTACTTC.